Listed here are 24 T cell receptor beta chains from one sample, sequenced in a study of Graves' ophthalmopathy and Graves' hyperthyroidism. CDR3 regions of TCR beta were amplified from RNA transcripts. Second-round multiplex PCR followed a first-round RT-PCR using HTBI primers. TCRdb used MiXCR to reprocess the multiplex PCR reads, holding one entry per CDR3 protein. This table holds approximately 480,000 distinct CDR3 sequences, under 15% found once. The sequencing input was blood. These receptors were collected from a woman under 40 with Graves' ophthalmopathy.

This clonotype came up many times. V gene TRBV4-1 combines with J gene TRBJ1-2, with D possibly being TRBD1 (5 bases). Trimming stripped 1 base from V and 6 bases from J, with 9 bases between. Germline CDR1 is MGHRA and CDR2 is YSYEKL. This CDR3 region has 13 residues. CDR3 amino acids: CASSQVGDDGYTF. The DNA of the CDR3 is TGCGCCAGCAGCCAAGTGGGGGACGATGGCTACACCTTC.

This clonotype was seen many times. The CDR3 DNA reads as TGTGCCAGCAGTAGGGACTGGAAGACCCAGTACTTC. This encodes CASSRDWKTQYF. This chain links TRBV6-5 with TRBJ2-5; possibly TRBD2 for D (6 bases). The CDR3 totals 12 residues. Germline loops: CDR1 MNHEY, CDR2 SVGAGI. Between the trimmed V and J ends, which lost 5 bases and 6 bases, there was a span of 10 bases.

The chain couples TRBV6-1 to TRBJ2-7, with D hard to call. Trimming pared 5 bases from V and 6 bases from J, leaving 17 bases between. The CDR3 is 14 amino acids. Germline V gene sequence: CDR1 MNHNS, CDR2 SASEGT. The CDR3 is CASSPIIGPFEQYF. For the CDR3, the DNA is TGTGCCAGCAGTCCCATTATAGGGCCTTTCGAGCAGTACTTC.

This clonotype was counted a few times. The chain is built from TRBV27 and TRBJ2-7; maybe TRBD2 (6 bases). Germline loops: CDR1 MNHEY, CDR2 SMNVEV (reference sequence). Trimming took off 5 bases at V and 0 bases at J, with 17 bases between the two ends. This CDR3 has 16 residues. For the CDR3, the DNA is TGTGCCAGCAGTCCGCTAGGGACTTCTAGCTCCTACGAGCAGTACTTC. Translated: CASSPLGTSSSYEQYF.

This clonotype has ten or more counts. The genes are TRBV28 and TRBJ1-2; D not certain. CDR1 is MDHEN, CDR2 SYDVKM, per germline. The V end was cut by 7 bases, the J end by 5 bases, with 14 bases between. The CDR3 length is 13 residues. The CDR3 DNA reads as TGTGCCAGCACCGACCCGTTAGAATATGGCTACACCTTC. Amino acid sequence: CASTDPLEYGYTF.

The chain recombines TRBV5-1 with TRBJ1-1, with 7 bases matching TRBD1. Germline CDR1 reads SGHRS; CDR2 reads YFSETQ. V lost 4 bases to trimming and J lost 0 bases; unmatched junction nucleotides: 6. The CDR3 spans 15 residues. CDR3 sequence reads: CASSNRQGMNTEAFF. CDR3 in DNA: TGCGCCAGCAGCAATCGACAGGGCATGAACACTGAAGCTTTCTTT.

This clonotype was seen at least ten times. The gene calls are TRBV24-1 and TRBJ2-5; a weak D match, TRBD2 (6 bases). This CDR3 is built from 15 residues. Trimming removed 3 bases from V and 5 bases from J, with 15 bases in between. Germline V gene data show CDR1 as KGHDR and CDR2 as SFDVKD. In nucleotides, the CDR3 is TGTGCCACCAGTGATGGATGGGAGGATGCGGAGACCCAGTACTTC. The encoded protein is CATSDGWEDAETQYF.

This clonotype was detected only a few times. CDR3 in amino acids: CASSLGPGGAHQETQYF. CDR3 in DNA: TGCGCCAGCAGCTTGGGGCCTGGCGGGGCACACCAAGAGACCCAGTACTTC. The rearrangement links TRBV5-1 to TRBJ2-5; maybe TRBD2 (6 bases). The V end lost 0 bases, the J end lost 0 bases, and 15 bases lay between the germline ends. The CDR3 consists of 17 residues. Germline CDR1 is SGHRS and CDR2 is YFSETQ.

Worth noting for this clonotype: At one of its ends the junction is not consistent with the germline gene, which may arise from a read error. In DNA, the CDR3 is TGTGCCATCTCACCAAGTCCGGGGGAGTGGGAGACCCAGTACTTC. It is translated as CAISPSPGEWETQYF. The genes are TRBV18 and TRBJ2-5; TRBD2 might be the D (6 bases). The CDR3 is made up of 15 amino acids. Germline values: CDR1 KGHSH, CDR2 LQKENI.

This clonotype occurred a few times. This chain uses TRBV7-2 with TRBJ2-4; either TRBD1 or TRBD2 may fit D (6 bases each). CDR1 is SGHTA, CDR2 FQGNSA, per germline. The CDR3 sequence is 14 residues long. V gave up 5 bases and J gave up 10 bases, with 18 bases separating them. In DNA form, the CDR3 reads TGTGCCAGCAGCGTATATAGAGGGGGGCAGATTCAGTACTTC. Protein: CASSVYRGGQIQYF.

This clonotype was observed a few times. The rearrangement uses TRBV7-9 and TRBJ2-7, with D maybe TRBD2 (5 bases). The CDR3 loop spans 14 amino acids. Germline V lookup: CDR1 SEHNR, CDR2 FQNEAQ (reference sequence). Trimming took off 1 base at V and 3 bases at J, with 10 bases between the two ends. The CDR3 bases are TGTGCCAGCAGCTTAGACACGAGGGACTACGAGCAGTACTTC. It codes for CASSLDTRDYEQYF.

This clonotype was counted many times. V usage is TRBV3-1 and J usage is TRBJ2-7; TRBD2 matches 10 bases. Germline trimming cut 4 bases from V and 1 base from J; bases unmatched to any gene: 7. Germline V CDR1 and CDR2: LGHDT, YNNKEL (reference sequence). The CDR3 covers 16 residues. The DNA of the CDR3 is TGTGCCAGCAGCCCAGTGGAGACTAGCGGGTCCTACGAGCAGTACTTC. Translation gives CASSPVETSGSYEQYF.

This clonotype was found many times. CDR3 bases: TGTGCCAGCAGTAGAGGGGGCGCAAACTATGGCTACACCTTC. It translates to CASSRGGANYGYTF. The chain joins TRBV6-5 to TRBJ1-2; 7 bases are a match to TRBD1. The CDR3 is 14 residues long. CDR1 MNHEY and CDR2 SVGAGI come from the germline V gene. The V and J ends lost 5 bases and 2 bases, in that order; junction bases with no gene match: 5.

This clonotype was seen many times. This chain joins TRBV19 and TRBJ2-7; D gene unclear. V lost 3 bases, J lost 2 bases, and 14 bases lay in between. Germline V gene lookup returns CDR1 LNHDA and CDR2 SQIVND (reference sequence). This CDR3 comprises 15 residues. CDR3 coding DNA: TGTGCCAGTAGTATTGATCGGTCCGGTCCCTACGAGCAGTACTTC. This translates into CASSIDRSGPYEQYF.

This clonotype was observed many times. The chain combines TRBV6-1 with TRBJ2-3, with 7 bases that match TRBD1. The J segment lost 4 bases and the V segment lost 0 bases, leaving 13 bases of the junction unmatched. The CDR3 covers 18 residues. Looked up from germline, CDR1 is MNHNS and CDR2 is SASEGT. CDR3 DNA: TGTGCCAGCAGTGAAGCGTCGGTTCTACAGGGGACGCCAGATACGCAGTATTTT. This codes for CASSEASVLQGTPDTQYF.

The sample holds many counts of this clonotype. The rearrangement joins TRBV12-3 or TRBV12-4 to TRBJ2-5; D possibly matches TRBD1 or TRBD2 (6 bases each). This CDR3 has 14 residues. Trimming shortened V by 6 bases and J by 3 bases, and 14 bases separated the two germline ends. CDR3 region: CASSPGGGEETQYF. CDR3 bases: TGTGCCAGCAGCCCCGGGGGCGGGGAAGAGACCCAGTACTTC.

The rearrangement links TRBV6-1 to TRBJ1-2; D not certain. Trimming cost V 0 bases and J 4 bases, with 12 bases left between them. Germline-derived CDR1 and CDR2 are MNHNS and SASEGT. This CDR3 is built from 15 residues. The CDR3 here is CASSEATDVRYGYTF. The CDR3 coding sequence is TGTGCCAGCAGTGAAGCCACGGACGTACGCTATGGCTACACCTTC.

At least ten counts were recorded for this clonotype. J is TRBJ1-5 and V is TRBV28; D remains unclear. The CDR3 covers 14 residues. With 6 bases removed from V and 4 bases from J, the gap between germline ends came to 13 bases. Germline V gives CDR1 MDHEN, CDR2 SYDVKM. The CDR3 region is CASSSVWVNQPQHF. In nucleotides, the CDR3 is TGTGCCAGCAGCTCGGTCTGGGTGAATCAGCCCCAGCATTTT.

This clonotype occurred many times. This rearrangement joins TRBV28 to TRBJ2-7; 7 nucleotides align to TRBD1. Germline V gene lookup returns CDR1 MDHEN and CDR2 SYDVKM. This CDR3 region has 15 residues. V lost 8 bases to trimming and J lost 4 bases; unmatched junction nucleotides: 14. CDR3 bases: TGTGCCAGCTTCGAAACCGGGACAGCCCATTACGAGCAGTACTTC. Its translation: CASFETGTAHYEQYF.

This clonotype was found a few times. In nucleotides, the CDR3 is TGCAGTGCTAGAGATGGGAGGGGACATCAGCCCCAGCATTTT. Translating gives CSARDGRGHQPQHF. The V gene is TRBV20-1, the J gene TRBJ1-5, with TRBD1 as a possible D gene (5 bases). V was shortened by 0 bases and J by 5 bases, with 11 bases between the two germline ends. This CDR3 has 14 residues. Looked up from germline, CDR1 is DFQATT and CDR2 is SNEGSKA (reference sequence).

This clonotype was seen ten or more times. V and J are TRBV27 and TRBJ1-2, with D tentatively TRBD1 (5 bases). The V gene lost 0 bases and the J gene lost 2 bases, with 7 bases spanning the gap. Germline V gene lookup returns CDR1 MNHEY and CDR2 SMNVEV (reference sequence). The CDR3 is 14 residues long. CDR3 amino acids: CASSLSGTNYGYTF. The CDR3 region has the DNA TGTGCCAGCAGTTTATCGGGGACCAACTATGGCTACACCTTC.

The sample holds many counts of this clonotype. The chain carries TRBV30 and TRBJ2-2; 10 bases map to TRBD1. In germline, CDR1 is GTSNPN, CDR2 SVGIG (reference sequence). V shed 1 base, J shed 6 bases, and the junction held 5 bases outside the gene matches. This CDR3 spans 15 amino acids. CDR3 bases: TGTGCCTGGAGTGCCGGGACAGGGGTTTCCGGGGAGCTGTTTTTT. The encoded protein is CAWSAGTGVSGELFF.

Ten or more counts support this clonotype. The gene calls are TRBV24-1 and TRBJ2-7; weak D call: TRBD1 (5 bases). V gave up 9 bases and J gave up 0 bases, with 17 bases separating them. The CDR3 is made up of 15 amino acids. CDR1 is KGHDR, CDR2 SFDVKD, per germline. The CDR3, as DNA: TGTGCCACCGGAGTGGGGCAGGCGAGCTCCTACGAGCAGTACTTC. It codes for CATGVGQASSYEQYF.

This clonotype has at least ten counts. The rearrangement joins TRBV11-2 to TRBJ1-6; D remains ambiguous. CDR1 is SGHAT and CDR2 is FQNNGV in the germline V gene. This CDR3 is 12 amino acids long. The V and J ends lost 1 base and 8 bases respectively, with 3 bases between them. The DNA of the CDR3 is TGTGCCAGCAGCTTAGCGTATTCACCCCTCCACTTT. Amino acids: CASSLAYSPLHF.